The clone carrying this T cell receptor (beta chain) was observed a single time. Its antigen is still unknown. The source of the sample is a study of T cell responses to AZD1222 COVID-19 vaccine. Study-wide background: Second-dose groups at about 4 or about 12 weeks were pooled.

Profiled with immunoSEQ multiplex PCR; TCRdb holds only in-frame clones, not every one. The sample lists over 120,000 clones, roughly nine tenths seen once, with approximately 1.5% in the top ten. Study outcomes and limitations: Most donors were white British and more were female, and clonal diversity was possibly underestimated. In all cases, repertoires were sampled only after the peak T cell response. Only a handful of AZD1222 recipients were seropositive at baseline.

This sequence was found in an adult in good health. Material: peripheral blood, obtained on day 0 of AZD1222 vaccination.

CDR3 protein: CSAKDTGELFF. The DNA of the CDR3 is TGCAGTGCTAAGGACACCGGGGAGCTGTTTTTT. The gene calls are TRBV20-1 and TRBJ2-2; D is uncertain. Germline CDR1 and CDR2: DFQATT and SNEGSKA (reference sequence). V was trimmed by 4 bases and J by 3 bases, leaving 3 bases between them. There are 11 residues in the CDR3.